One sample yielded the 32 T cell receptor beta chains listed below, sequenced in a study of response to subunit inactivated influenza vaccine. TCRdb reprocessed the RT-PCR reads with MiXCR, giving one entry per CDR3 protein. The sample has 750,000 to 850,000 distinct CDR3 sequences, approximately 17% seen once. Sequencing used PBMCs from blood, obtained roughly 5 days after vaccination. All receptors derive from a man aged 50 to 59 who received an inactivated influenza vaccine.

The chain links TRBV6-1 to TRBJ2-3; D may be TRBD2 (5 bases). The germline gives CDR1 MNHNS, CDR2 SASEGT. The CDR3 is 12 residues long. Trimming took off 8 bases at V and 2 bases at J, with 8 bases between the two ends. The CDR3 DNA is TGTGCCAGCCAGCGGCTCACAGATACGCAGTATTTT. Translating it yields CASQRLTDTQYF.

The V gene is TRBV3-1, the J gene TRBJ2-1; D could derive from TRBD1 or TRBD2 (6 bases each). The V gene's germline CDR1 is LGHDT and CDR2 YNNKEL (reference sequence). The CDR3 totals 15 residues. V was pared by 2 bases and J by 7 bases, with 15 bases between. The CDR3 nucleotides read TGTGCCAGCAGCCAATTGGGGGGCGGCCAAAATGAGCAGTTCTTC. The encoded protein is CASSQLGGGQNEQFF.

The V and J genes are TRBV15 and TRBJ2-5; D gene ambiguous. Trimming stripped 0 bases from V and 2 bases from J, with 10 bases between. Germline V gene sequence: CDR1 LNHNV, CDR2 YYDKDF (reference sequence). The CDR3 is 15 amino acids. For the CDR3, the DNA is TGTGCCACCAGCAGAGATCTGGCGGTACAAGAGACCCAGTACTTC. Protein sequence: CATSRDLAVQETQYF.

The rearrangement uses TRBV11-2 and TRBJ2-3, with TRBD2 matching 14 bases. Germline assignment: CDR1 SGHAT and CDR2 FQNNGV. The V and J ends lost 3 bases and 2 bases, in that order; junction bases with no gene match: 7. This CDR3 spans 18 amino acids. The CDR3 sequence is CASSLTSGRASATDTQYF. The CDR3 DNA reads as TGTGCCAGCAGCTTGACTAGCGGGAGGGCTAGTGCCACAGATACGCAGTATTTT.

This clonotype was seen at least ten times. The CDR3 region is CASSLLPYSGSTDTQYF. The CDR3 DNA sequence: TGTGCCAGCAGTTTACTCCCCTATAGCGGGAGCACAGATACGCAGTATTTT. J is TRBJ2-3 and V is TRBV27; 7 bases agree with TRBD2. Germline loops: CDR1 MNHEY, CDR2 SMNVEV (reference sequence). J lost 0 bases, V lost 2 bases, and 8 bases had no gene match. This CDR3 has 17 amino acids.

This clonotype was recorded a few times. Germline is not matched at one junction end, which may reflect a read error. This chain uses TRBV4-2 with TRBJ2-7; 8 nucleotides line up with TRBD1. Germline values: CDR1 LGHNA, CDR2 YNFKEQ. This CDR3 is 14 amino acids long. The CDR3: CASNQGTGGYEQYF. CDR3 nucleotides: TGTGCCAGCAACCAAGGTACAGGGGGCTACGAGCAGTACTTC.

This clonotype was seen only a few times. The J gene is TRBJ1-1, the V gene TRBV28; possible D gene TRBD1, 5 bases. V was cut by 7 bases and J by 11 bases, with 14 bases left in between. CDR1 and CDR2 (germline): MDHEN, SYDVKM. The CDR3 length is 11 residues. CDR3 sequence: CASTSGTRAFF. The CDR3 region has the DNA TGTGCCAGCACCTCGGGGACGCGGGCTTTCTTT.

This clonotype has a handful of counts. The chain couples TRBV7-2 to TRBJ1-2; D perhaps matches TRBD1 (6 bases). The V gene's germline CDR1 is SGHTA and CDR2 FQGNSA. The CDR3 runs 13 residues. V lost 4 bases to trimming and J lost 5 bases, with 11 bases between them. Written as DNA, the CDR3 is TGTGCCAGCAGCTACGACAGGACTTATGGCTACACCTTC. It translates to CASSYDRTYGYTF.

This chain uses TRBV4-2 with TRBJ1-2, with 9 bases identical to TRBD1. The length of the CDR3 is 15 residues. Germline V gives CDR1 LGHNA, CDR2 YNFKEQ. The V segment lost 4 bases and the J segment 5 bases; nucleotides outside the gene matches: 8. CDR3: CASSRETGTGYGYTF. The CDR3 nucleotides are TGTGCCAGCAGCCGCGAAACCGGGACAGGGTATGGCTACACCTTC.

This chain links TRBV6-4 with TRBJ2-7; 9 positions agree with TRBD2. Germline-derived CDR1 and CDR2 are MRHNA and SNTAGT. Trimming took 8 bases from V and 4 from J; bases not matched to a gene: 3. The CDR3 runs 12 residues. The DNA of the CDR3 is TGTGCCAGCGGCGGGGGGGATTACGAGCAGTACTTC. Protein product: CASGGGDYEQYF.

The chain uses TRBV6-2 or TRBV6-3 and TRBJ1-1; 8 bases map to TRBD1. The length of the CDR3 is 13 residues. Germline CDR1 MNHEY, CDR2 SVGEGT. The trim removed 5 bases at V and 5 bases at J, leaving 4 bases unmatched. Here the CDR3 reads CASSKDRDTEAFF. CDR3 sequence (DNA): TGTGCCAGCAGTAAGGACAGGGATACTGAAGCTTTCTTT.

J is TRBJ1-4 and V is TRBV28, with 9 bases identical to TRBD1. Losses at the gene ends were 5 bases for V and 7 bases for J; bases not matched to a gene: 8. Per germline, CDR1 MDHEN and CDR2 SYDVKM. The CDR3 contains 15 residues. CDR3 protein: CASSGRDRVVEKLFF. CDR3 in DNA: TGTGCCAGCAGTGGCCGGGACAGGGTCGTTGAAAAACTGTTTTTT. The full variable domain, with the rest looked up from reference TRBV28 and TRBJ1-4, is DVKVTQSSRYLVKRTGEKVFLECVQDMDHENMFWYRQDPGLGLRLIYFSYDVKMKEKGDIPEGYSVSREKKERFSLILESASTNQTSMYLCASSGRDRVVEKLFFGSGTQLSVL.

This chain uses TRBV20-1 with TRBJ2-7; tentatively, D is TRBD1 or TRBD2 (6 bases each). In germline, CDR1 is DFQATT, CDR2 SNEGSKA (reference sequence). V lost 4 bases and J 4 bases, leaving 14 bases between the germline ends. The CDR3 totals 13 residues. Written as DNA, the CDR3 is TGCAGTGCTACAGGAGGGACACCTTACGAGCAGTACTTC. This encodes CSATGGTPYEQYF.

This clonotype was detected only a few times. This chain links TRBV24-1 with TRBJ2-7, with 7 bases matching TRBD2. V gave up 1 base and J gave up 6 bases; unmatched junction bases: 8. This CDR3 comprises 15 residues. Germline loops: CDR1 KGHDR, CDR2 SFDVKD. Written as DNA, the CDR3 is TGTGCCACCAGTGATTTAGCGGGGCCGGCCGGCGAGCAGTACTTC. This encodes CATSDLAGPAGEQYF.

The gene calls are TRBV30 and TRBJ2-3, with a weak D call TRBD2 (6 bases). This CDR3 contains 15 residues. CDR1 and CDR2 from the germline V gene are GTSNPN and SVGIG (reference sequence). Trimming removed 1 base at V and 1 base at J, with 12 bases between. The CDR3 nucleotides are TGTGCCTGGAGTGGGGGGGACCAGGGCACAGATACGCAGTATTTT. Encoded protein: CAWSGGDQGTDTQYF.

This chain links TRBV30 with TRBJ1-6, with 7 bases that match TRBD1. V was pared by 0 bases and J by 6 bases, with 8 bases of the junction left unmatched. The germline gives CDR1 GTSNPN, CDR2 SVGIG (reference sequence). CDR3 size: 16 residues. CDR3 nucleotides: TGTGCCTGGAGTGTAGATTGGGACAGAGGTAATTCACCCCTCCACTTT. Translated, it gives CAWSVDWDRGNSPLHF.

The chain is built from TRBV7-8 and TRBJ2-2; D is ambiguous. V dropped 5 bases and J dropped 4 bases, with 11 bases sitting between them. This CDR3 has 14 amino acids. Germline V gives CDR1 SGHVS, CDR2 FQNEAQ. CDR3 protein: CASSLTLGTGELFF. The CDR3 nucleotides read TGTGCCAGCAGCCTAACTTTGGGCACCGGGGAGCTGTTTTTT.

The CDR3 coding sequence is TGTGCCAGCAGCAGGGGCCCGATAACAGATACGCAGTATTTT. Translating it yields CASSRGPITDTQYF. This chain uses TRBV7-2 with TRBJ2-3, with a weak D call TRBD1 (5 bases). Germline CDR1 is SGHTA and CDR2 is FQGNSA. The CDR3 totals 14 residues. Trimming took 5 bases from V and 3 from J, leaving 12 bases between them. Combining the CDR3 with reference TRBV7-2 and TRBJ2-3 gives the whole variable domain GAGVSQSPSNKVTEKGKDVELRCDPISGHTALYWYRQSLGQGLEFLIYFQGNSAPDKSGLPSDRFSAERTGGSVSTLTIQRTQQEDSAVYLCASSRGPITDTQYFGPGTRLTVL.

Ten or more counts support this clonotype. This chain connects TRBV27 to TRBJ2-5, with a tentative D call TRBD2 (7 bases). The V end lost 4 bases, the J end lost 2 bases, and 11 bases lay between the germline ends. Germline V gives CDR1 MNHEY, CDR2 SMNVEV (reference sequence). The length of the CDR3 is 14 residues. The CDR3 loop is CASSSGGPQETQYF. Here the CDR3 DNA reads TGTGCCAGCAGTTCGGGGGGCCCTCAAGAGACCCAGTACTTC.

This clonotype was found a few times. The chain combines TRBV4-2 with TRBJ2-7, with 7 bases that match TRBD2. The CDR3 length is 14 residues. Germline assignment: CDR1 LGHNA and CDR2 YNFKEQ. The V and J ends lost 1 base and 4 bases, in that order; junction bases with no gene match: 4. In DNA, the CDR3 is TGTGCCAGCAGCCAAGGGGAGGGTAGTTACGAGCAGTACTTC. This translates into CASSQGEGSYEQYF.

There are a few counts of this clonotype. The chain joins TRBV4-3 to TRBJ1-3; possible D gene TRBD1, 5 bases. The germline V and J ends were trimmed by 0 bases and 2 bases, with 8 bases remaining between them. Per the germline V gene, CDR1 is LGHNA and CDR2 is YSLEER. This CDR3 is built from 15 residues. The CDR3 DNA sequence: TGCGCCAGCAGCCAAGATCAGGGCGCTGGAAACACCATATATTTT. Protein: CASSQDQGAGNTIYF.

This clonotype came up a few times. The chain is built from TRBV20-1 and TRBJ1-2; no firm D call. Germline V CDR1 and CDR2: DFQATT, SNEGSKA (reference sequence). V was trimmed by 3 bases and J by 3 bases, leaving 8 bases between them. CDR3 length equals 12 residues. The CDR3 nucleotides read TGCAGTGCTAGTCCGGACCACTATGGCTACACCTTC. Translated, it gives CSASPDHYGYTF.

Here the CDR3 reads CASSYSSSGGSSTDTQYF. CDR3 nucleotides: TGTGCCAGCAGTTACTCGTCTAGCGGGGGGTCTAGCACAGATACGCAGTATTTT. J is TRBJ2-3 and V is TRBV6-5; 11 bases map to TRBD2. Germline CDR1 MNHEY, CDR2 SVGAGI. The CDR3 spans 18 residues. V dropped 0 bases and J dropped 0; count of bases not matched to a gene: 5.

This clonotype was seen more than once but under ten times. The CDR3 is CASSLVDWLDNEQFF. Written as DNA, the CDR3 is TGCGCCAGCAGCTTGGTGGACTGGTTAGACAATGAGCAGTTCTTC. V and J are TRBV5-1 and TRBJ2-1, with D tentatively TRBD2 (5 bases). The CDR3 covers 15 residues. The V end was cut by 0 bases, the J end by 5 bases, with 12 bases between. Germline V gives CDR1 SGHRS, CDR2 YFSETQ.

In its sample, this clonotype was seen many times. This rearrangement joins TRBV7-2 to TRBJ1-6, with D possibly being TRBD1 (6 bases). CDR3 length: 16 amino acids. V shed 2 bases and J shed 10 bases, with 18 bases lying between them. The germline CDR1 and CDR2 sequences are SGHTA and FQGNSA. The CDR3 reads CASSLLARGAKSPLHF. CDR3 nucleotide sequence: TGTGCCAGCAGCTTATTGGCTCGGGGGGCTAAGTCACCCCTCCACTTT.

The genes are TRBV2 and TRBJ2-2, with D unclear. In germline, CDR1 is SNHLY, CDR2 FYNNEI. The CDR3 is 14 amino acids. Trimming cost V 8 bases and J 2 bases, with 12 bases left between them. Written as DNA, the CDR3 is TGTGCCAGCTCGGGCCGCCCCAACACCGGGGAGCTGTTTTTT. Residues: CASSGRPNTGELFF.

V gene TRBV30 combines with J gene TRBJ1-1; D uncertain. This CDR3 has 16 residues. The germline CDR1 and CDR2 sequences are GTSNPN and SVGIG (reference sequence). Trimming shortened V by 4 bases and J by 0 bases, and 18 bases separated the two germline ends. The CDR3 DNA sequence: TGTGCCTGGAACCCGTGGGGAACGCGCGTGAACACTGAAGCTTTCTTT. Its translation is CAWNPWGTRVNTEAFF.

This chain joins TRBV15 and TRBJ2-7, with TRBD2 matching 9 bases. The trim removed 0 bases at V and 2 bases at J, leaving 5 bases unmatched. Germline-derived CDR1 and CDR2 are LNHNV and YYDKDF (reference sequence). This CDR3 contains 16 residues. CDR3 coding DNA: TGTGCCACCAGCAGAGATGATGTAGCGGGAGCCTACGAGCAGTACTTC. Translation gives CATSRDDVAGAYEQYF.

J is TRBJ2-1 and V is TRBV20-1; 9 nucleotides agree with TRBD2. The V gene's germline CDR1 is DFQATT and CDR2 SNEGSKA (reference sequence). Trimming took 0 bases from V and 1 from J; bases not matched to a gene: 7. The CDR3 contains 17 residues. The CDR3 bases are TGCAGTGCTAGAGATCCGTGGCGGGAGGGTTCCTACAATGAGCAGTTCTTC. Protein sequence: CSARDPWREGSYNEQFF.

This clonotype showed up just a few times. This rearrangement joins TRBV4-2 to TRBJ2-7, with 7 nucleotides matching TRBD1. This CDR3 region has 15 residues. CDR1 and CDR2 (germline): LGHNA, YNFKEQ. J gave up 4 bases and V 3 bases, and 9 bases lay outside the gene matches. The CDR3 is CASSQHGQDVYEQYF. As DNA, the CDR3 is TGTGCCAGCAGCCAGCACGGACAGGATGTTTACGAGCAGTACTTC.

This clonotype was picked up many times. The chain recombines TRBV20-1 with TRBJ2-7; tentatively, D is TRBD1 or TRBD2 (5 bases each). Between the trimmed V and J ends, which lost 5 bases and 2 bases, there was a span of 16 bases. Germline values: CDR1 DFQATT, CDR2 SNEGSKA (reference sequence). The CDR3 length is 14 residues. The CDR3 here is CSAGDRDGTYEQYF. CDR3 nucleotide sequence: TGCAGTGCTGGTGACCGGGACGGAACCTACGAGCAGTACTTC.

The chain links TRBV30 to TRBJ2-3, with TRBD1 identical over 7 bases. V dropped 3 bases and J dropped 6; count of bases not matched to a gene: 3. This CDR3 has 12 residues. Germline CDR1 is GTSNPN and CDR2 is SVGIG (reference sequence). CDR3 sequence: CAWSARGDTQYF. CDR3 bases: TGTGCCTGGAGCGCCAGGGGGGATACGCAGTATTTT. Together with reference TRBV30 and TRBJ2-3, the CDR3 gives the full variable domain: SQTIHQWPATLVQPVGSPLSLECTVEGTSNPNLYWYRQAAGRGLQLLFYSVGIGQISSEVPQNLSASRPQDRQFILSSKKLLLSDSGFYLCAWSARGDTQYFGPGTRLTVL.